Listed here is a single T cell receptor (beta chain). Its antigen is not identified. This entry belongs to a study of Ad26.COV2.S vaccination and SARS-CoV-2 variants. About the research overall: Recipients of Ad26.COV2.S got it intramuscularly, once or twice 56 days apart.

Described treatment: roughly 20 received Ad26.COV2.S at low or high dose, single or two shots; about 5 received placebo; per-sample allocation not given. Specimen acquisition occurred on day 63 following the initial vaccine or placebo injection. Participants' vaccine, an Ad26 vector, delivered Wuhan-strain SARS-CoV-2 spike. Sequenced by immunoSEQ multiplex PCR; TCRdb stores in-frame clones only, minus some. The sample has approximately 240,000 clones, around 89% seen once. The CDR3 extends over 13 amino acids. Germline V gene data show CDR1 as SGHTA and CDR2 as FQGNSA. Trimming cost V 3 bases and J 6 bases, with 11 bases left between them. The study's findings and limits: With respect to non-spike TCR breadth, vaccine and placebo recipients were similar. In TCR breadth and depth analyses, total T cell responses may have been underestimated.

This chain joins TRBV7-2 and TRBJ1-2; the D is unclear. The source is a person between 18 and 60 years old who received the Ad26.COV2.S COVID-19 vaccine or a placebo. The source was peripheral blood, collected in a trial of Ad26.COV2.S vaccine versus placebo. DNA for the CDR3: TGTGCCAGCAGCTTTGGGCCCAGGAATGGCTACACCTTC. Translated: CASSFGPRNGYTF.